This TCR beta chain was documented in a study of shared clonotypes between healthy human individuals. Produced via immunoSEQ multiplex PCR; TCRdb's table is partial and in-frame only. The sample comprises 150,000 to 200,000 clones, roughly 70% of which are singletons, and around 9.3% rests with the top ten. Germline V CDR1 and CDR2: PRHDT, FYEKMQ (reference sequence). Trimming left V 7 bases short and J 2 bases short, with 5 bases between. This CDR3 is built from 11 residues. This clone was detected only a few times. Its antigen is currently unknown. Study results and limitations: Of the naive CD4 clonotypes, around 5% were shared across several donors.

This chain joins TRBV13 and TRBJ1-1, with D unresolved. The receptor's source is a man between 25 and 39 years old in good health. Material for sequencing was memory CD4+ T cells sorted from blood. Described subset: CD45RA-negative fraction. The CDR3: CASTDNTEAFF. The CDR3 DNA sequence: TGTGCCAGCACCGACAACACTGAAGCTTTCTTT. The full variable domain, its missing parts supplied by reference TRBV13 and TRBJ1-1, is AAGVIQSPRHLIKEKRETATLKCYPIPRHDTVYWYQQGPGQDPQFLISFYEKMQSDKGSIPDRFSAQQFSDYHSELNMSSLELGDSALYFCASTDNTEAFFGQGTRLTVV.